The rows below give T cell receptor beta chains drawn from one sample of a study of identical twins. TCRdb independently ran MiXCR on the 5' RACE reads; one entry per CDR3 protein. The sample has fewer than 550,000 distinct CDR3 sequences, more than 13% seen once. This sample also belongs to another study, concerning yellow fever vaccine responses in identical twins.

Sample: CD4+ T cells sorted from blood. These receptors were collected from a woman aged 18-35 years in good health. The CDR3 runs from the conserved cysteine through the conserved F or W. The D gene is left open where the match is weak. The size field is filled for only some rows; it gives once, few, many or a size class.

clone size: few
J gene: TRBJ1-5
V gene: TRBV29-1
D gene: -
CDR3 protein: CSGGEGNQPQHF
CDR3 DNA: TGCAGCGGCGGTGAGGGAAATCAGCCCCAGCATTTT

clone size: few
J gene: TRBJ1-2
V gene: TRBV29-1
D gene: -
CDR3 protein: CSVQLANYGYTF
CDR3 DNA: TGCAGCGTCCAGTTAGCTAACTATGGCTACACCTTC

clone size: few
J gene: TRBJ2-1
V gene: TRBV12-3/TRBV12-4
D gene: TRBD1
CDR3 protein: CASSFGRGGPSSYNEQFF
CDR3 DNA: TGTGCCAGCAGTTTCGGACGAGGGGGCCCTAGCTCCTACAATGAGCAGTTCTTC

clone size: -
J gene: TRBJ2-2
V gene: TRBV5-6
D gene: -
CDR3 protein: CASSSVKGELFF
CDR3 DNA: TGTGCCAGCAGCTCGGTAAAAGGGGAGCTGTTTTTT

clone size: many
J gene: TRBJ1-1
V gene: TRBV10-3
D gene: -
CDR3 protein: CAIRTGMNTEAFF
CDR3 DNA: TGTGCCATCAGGACAGGAATGAACACTGAAGCTTTCTTT

clone size: few
J gene: TRBJ2-1
V gene: TRBV5-1
D gene: -
CDR3 protein: CASSRDDYNEQFF
CDR3 DNA: TGCGCCAGCAGCAGGGACGACTACAATGAGCAGTTCTTC

clone size: few
J gene: TRBJ2-7
V gene: TRBV20-1
D gene: -
CDR3 protein: CSAPDGVHEQYF
CDR3 DNA: TGCAGTGCGCCGGACGGAGTCCACGAGCAGTACTTC

clone size: many
J gene: TRBJ2-5
V gene: TRBV28
D gene: TRBD2
CDR3 protein: CASRAAGGAAQETQYF
CDR3 DNA: TGTGCCAGCAGGGCAGCGGGGGGCGCCGCCCAAGAGACCCAGTACTTC

clone size: many
J gene: TRBJ2-4
V gene: TRBV12-3/TRBV12-4
D gene: -
CDR3 protein: CASSPGETAKNIQYF
CDR3 DNA: TGTGCCAGCAGTCCCGGTGAAACAGCCAAAAACATTCAGTACTTC

clone size: few
J gene: TRBJ1-4
V gene: TRBV28
D gene: -
CDR3 protein: CASIPAAGYEKLFF
CDR3 DNA: TGTGCCAGCATCCCCGCGGCAGGGTATGAAAAACTGTTTTTT

clone size: -
J gene: TRBJ2-3
V gene: TRBV7-9
D gene: -
CDR3 protein: CASSLETRGPYF
CDR3 DNA: TGTGCCAGCAGCTTAGAAACCCGGGGGCCGTATTTT

clone size: -
J gene: TRBJ2-1
V gene: TRBV11-3
D gene: -
CDR3 protein: CASSLGGSGDEQFF
CDR3 DNA: TGTGCCAGCAGCTTAGGGGGTTCTGGGGATGAGCAGTTCTTC

clone size: -
J gene: TRBJ2-2
V gene: TRBV5-4
D gene: TRBD2
CDR3 protein: CASSLPSSIAGIRELFF
CDR3 DNA: TGTGCCAGCAGCCTCCCCTCTTCGATAGCGGGGATAAGGGAGCTGTTTTTT

clone size: -
J gene: TRBJ2-1
V gene: TRBV14
D gene: -
CDR3 protein: CASSQRDSLTIGEQFF
CDR3 DNA: TGTGCCAGCAGCCAGAGGGACTCCCTAACGATCGGAGAGCAGTTCTTC

clone size: -
J gene: TRBJ1-5
V gene: TRBV12-3/TRBV12-4
D gene: -
CDR3 protein: CASSLLINQPQHF
CDR3 DNA: TGTGCCAGCAGTTTGCTCATTAATCAGCCCCAGCATTTT

clone size: -
J gene: TRBJ2-7
V gene: TRBV20-1
D gene: TRBD2
CDR3 protein: CSARGLARLHEQYF
CDR3 DNA: TGCAGTGCTCGGGGACTAGCGAGGCTCCACGAGCAGTACTTC

clone size: -
J gene: TRBJ1-2
V gene: TRBV6-2/TRBV6-3
D gene: -
CDR3 protein: CASSAQYSNYGYTF
CDR3 DNA: TGTGCCAGCAGTGCCCAATATTCGAACTATGGCTACACCTTC

clone size: -
J gene: TRBJ2-7
V gene: TRBV14
D gene: -
CDR3 protein: CASSPTRNEQYF
CDR3 DNA: TGTGCCAGCAGCCCAACTAGGAACGAGCAGTACTTC

clone size: few
J gene: TRBJ2-5
V gene: TRBV5-1
D gene: -
CDR3 protein: CASSLELQPGTQYF
CDR3 DNA: TGCGCCAGCAGCTTGGAACTCCAACCCGGGACCCAGTACTTC

clone size: many
J gene: TRBJ2-4
V gene: TRBV6-2/TRBV6-3
D gene: TRBD1
CDR3 protein: CASSNMGQGIDIQYF
CDR3 DNA: TGTGCCAGCAGTAACATGGGACAGGGGATCGACATTCAGTACTTC